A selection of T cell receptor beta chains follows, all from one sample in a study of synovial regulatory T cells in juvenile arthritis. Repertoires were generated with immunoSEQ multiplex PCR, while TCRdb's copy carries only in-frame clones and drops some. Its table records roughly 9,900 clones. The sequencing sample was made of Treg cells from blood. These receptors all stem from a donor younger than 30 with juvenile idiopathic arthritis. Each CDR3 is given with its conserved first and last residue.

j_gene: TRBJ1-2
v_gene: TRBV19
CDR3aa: CASSTPGGGGAYGYTF

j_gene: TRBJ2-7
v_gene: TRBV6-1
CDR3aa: CASSELGDGYEQYF

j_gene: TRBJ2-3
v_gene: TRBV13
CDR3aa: CAASRRRTDTQYF

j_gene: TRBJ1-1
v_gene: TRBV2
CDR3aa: CASRVQQTNTEAFF

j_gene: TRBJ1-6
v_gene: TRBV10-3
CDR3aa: CAISESMVTGFSNSPLHF

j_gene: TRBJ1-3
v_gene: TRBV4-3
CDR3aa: CASSHDLDRWNTIYF

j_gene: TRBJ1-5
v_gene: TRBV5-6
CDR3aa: CASSLLGSNQPQHF

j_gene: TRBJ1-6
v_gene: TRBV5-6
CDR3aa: CASSSTGANNSPLHF

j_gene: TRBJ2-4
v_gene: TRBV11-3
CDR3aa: CASSLAGRYIQYF

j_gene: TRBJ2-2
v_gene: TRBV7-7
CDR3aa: CASSPGGRTGELFF

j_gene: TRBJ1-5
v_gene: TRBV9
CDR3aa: CASSSLRDSNQPQHF

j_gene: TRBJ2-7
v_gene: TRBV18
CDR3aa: CASSPPGGQDEQYF

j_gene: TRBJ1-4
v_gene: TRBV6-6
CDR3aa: CASRESGTVYEKLFF

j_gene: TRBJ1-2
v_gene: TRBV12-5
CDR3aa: CASGLVPDNYGYTF